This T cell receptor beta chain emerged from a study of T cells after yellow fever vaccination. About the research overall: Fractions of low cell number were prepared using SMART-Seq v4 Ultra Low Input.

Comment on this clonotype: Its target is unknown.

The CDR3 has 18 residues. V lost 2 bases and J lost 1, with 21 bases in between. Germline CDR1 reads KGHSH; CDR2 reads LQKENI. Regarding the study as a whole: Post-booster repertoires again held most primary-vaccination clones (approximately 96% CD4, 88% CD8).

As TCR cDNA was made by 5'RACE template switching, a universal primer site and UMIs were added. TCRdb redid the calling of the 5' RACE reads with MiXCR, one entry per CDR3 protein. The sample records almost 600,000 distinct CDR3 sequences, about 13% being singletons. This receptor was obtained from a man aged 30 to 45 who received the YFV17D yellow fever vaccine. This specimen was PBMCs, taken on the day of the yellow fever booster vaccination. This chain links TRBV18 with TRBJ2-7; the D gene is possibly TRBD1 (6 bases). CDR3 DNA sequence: TGTGCCAGCTCACCATTGCCACAGGGTAATCGGGTTTCCTACGAGCAGTACTTC. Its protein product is CASSPLPQGNRVSYEQYF.